The rows below give T cell receptor beta chains drawn from one sample of a study of cytomegalovirus exposure and HLA in healthy donors. Method: immunoSEQ multiplex PCR; TCRdb's copy keeps in-frame clones and lacks some. In the table there are approximately 150,000 clones, roughly 72% of which are singletons. The material sequenced was PBMCs. These TCRs come from a woman aged 40-49 years in good health and CMV-seronegative. Both conserved end residues are trimmed from each CDR3.

j_gene: TRBJ2-3; len: 10; v_gene: TRBV12-5; CDR3aa: ASGPRTDTQY
j_gene: TRBJ1-1; len: 10; v_gene: TRBV7-9; CDR3aa: ASSLVGIEAF
j_gene: TRBJ1-2; len: 13; v_gene: TRBV2; CDR3aa: ASGSRGSFNYGYT
j_gene: TRBJ1-2; len: 12; v_gene: TRBV30; CDR3aa: AWTTGTLNYGYT
j_gene: TRBJ2-1; len: 11; v_gene: TRBV9; CDR3aa: ASSPGTGDEQF
j_gene: TRBJ2-7; len: 10; v_gene: TRBV30; CDR3aa: AWSRSWNEQY
j_gene: TRBJ1-1; len: 12; v_gene: TRBV7-9; CDR3aa: ASSFAGTSTEAF
j_gene: TRBJ2-7; len: 10; v_gene: TRBV5-1; CDR3aa: ASSLSRASQY
j_gene: TRBJ1-1; len: 11; v_gene: TRBV18; CDR3aa: ASSPGGDTEAF
j_gene: TRBJ1-1; len: 12; v_gene: TRBV19; CDR3aa: ASSIRTAYTEAF
j_gene: TRBJ1-1; len: 11; v_gene: TRBV7-9; CDR3aa: ASSSTGYTEAF
j_gene: TRBJ1-4; len: 12; v_gene: TRBV28; CDR3aa: ASNNQGSGGKLF
j_gene: TRBJ1-2; len: 10; v_gene: TRBV29-1; CDR3aa: SVEWTGSGYT
j_gene: TRBJ2-7; len: 15; v_gene: TRBV7-6; CDR3aa: ASSPGLAGGLSYEQY
j_gene: TRBJ1-1; len: 14; v_gene: TRBV15; CDR3aa: ATSRDLGQANTEAF
j_gene: TRBJ2-7; len: 12; v_gene: TRBV9; CDR3aa: ASSVAGTSYEQY
j_gene: TRBJ2-3; len: 12; v_gene: TRBV7-9; CDR3aa: ASSPPITTDTQY
j_gene: TRBJ2-1; len: 10; v_gene: TRBV2; CDR3aa: ASSSEYGEQF
j_gene: TRBJ1-5; len: 13; v_gene: TRBV2; CDR3aa: ASRPAKQGNQPQH
j_gene: TRBJ2-2; len: 20; v_gene: TRBV9; CDR3aa: ASSAPSPTAAGGGSDTGELF
j_gene: TRBJ1-2; len: 10; v_gene: TRBV27; CDR3aa: ASSRSGYGYT
j_gene: TRBJ1-1; len: 11; v_gene: TRBV2; CDR3aa: ASSELVNTEAF
j_gene: TRBJ1-2; len: 9; v_gene: TRBV29-1; CDR3aa: SVRTLSGYT
j_gene: TRBJ1-2; len: 13; v_gene: TRBV6-5; CDR3aa: ASSYAGTGEYGYT
j_gene: TRBJ1-1; len: 12; v_gene: TRBV5-1; CDR3aa: ASSLAATDSEAF
j_gene: TRBJ2-1; len: 10; v_gene: TRBV7-2; CDR3aa: ASSQLAGEQF
j_gene: TRBJ1-2; len: 15; v_gene: TRBV28; CDR3aa: ASSPAGQGLVAYGYT
j_gene: TRBJ2-7; len: 13; v_gene: TRBV6-1; CDR3aa: ASSEAAGGPHEQY
j_gene: TRBJ2-1; len: 11; v_gene: TRBV29-1; CDR3aa: SVGRQEGNEQF
j_gene: TRBJ2-7; len: 11; v_gene: TRBV6-1; CDR3aa: ASSDYGENEQY
j_gene: TRBJ1-1; len: 14; v_gene: TRBV7-8; CDR3aa: ASSPEATGLNTEAF
j_gene: TRBJ1-1; len: 11; v_gene: TRBV7-2; CDR3aa: ASSPEGGTEAF
j_gene: TRBJ1-5; len: 15; v_gene: TRBV7-9; CDR3aa: ASSLGYGVGSNQPQH
j_gene: TRBJ2-3; len: 13; v_gene: TRBV18; CDR3aa: ASSPMRTDTDTQY
j_gene: TRBJ1-2; len: 13; v_gene: TRBV6-5; CDR3aa: ASRSGGWRNYGYT
j_gene: TRBJ2-1; len: 15; v_gene: TRBV27; CDR3aa: ASSFSAAGETYNEQF
j_gene: TRBJ2-7; len: 12; v_gene: TRBV27; CDR3aa: ASRRDSRSYEQY
j_gene: TRBJ2-4; len: 12; v_gene: TRBV5-8; CDR3aa: ASATKGGSNIQY
j_gene: TRBJ1-5; len: 14; v_gene: TRBV25-1; CDR3aa: ASSDGQGYSNQPQH
j_gene: TRBJ2-7; len: 13; v_gene: TRBV6-5; CDR3aa: ASSFLAGGAYEQY